The next 2 T cell receptor beta chains were all read from a single sample in a study of beta chain features in type 1 diabetes. The authors reverse transcribed all of the isolated RNA, so sequencing captured expressed TCRB transcripts. Clones were sequenced by immunoSEQ multiplex PCR, and TCRdb holds only the in-frame ones, with some missing. Among 350,000 or so clones listed, around a fifth were seen once. Sequencing was done on a sample of naive CD4+ T cells from blood. These receptors came from a woman aged 18-29 years in good health.

The rearrangement links TRBV30 to TRBJ1-1, with a weak D call TRBD1 (5 bases). Deletions cut 3 bases from V and 3 bases from J, with 11 bases between. CDR1 is GTSNPN, CDR2 SVGIG, per germline (reference sequence). CDR3 length equals 13 residues. CDR3 bases: TGTGCCTGGAGCCCACGGGGGGACACTGAAGCTTTCTTT. This sequence encodes CAWSPRGDTEAFF. Full variable domain (missing parts from reference TRBV30 and TRBJ1-1): SQTIHQWPATLVQPVGSPLSLECTVEGTSNPNLYWYRQAAGRGLQLLFYSVGIGQISSEVPQNLSASRPQDRQFILSSKKLLLSDSGFYLCAWSPRGDTEAFFGQGTRLTVV.

With respect to this clone: Other DNA variants within this sample encode the same CDR3. CDR3 amino acids: CASSPGQPNTEAFF. The CDR3 DNA reads TGCGCCAGCAGCCCGGGACAGCCGAACACTGAAGCTTTCTTT. The rearrangement joins TRBV5-1 to TRBJ1-1, with 7 bases fitting TRBD1. The CDR3 covers 14 residues. With 4 bases clipped from V and 1 base from J, the junction kept 4 bases outside the gene matches. Germline V CDR1 and CDR2: SGHRS, YFSETQ.